The sequence of this T cell receptor beta chain was determined in a study of blood T cells in healthy people across ages. PCR was performed a second time for 7 to 11 cycles using a sample-barcoded 5' primer and a J-beta primer mix. Each TCR beta cDNA got a 12-nucleotide random molecular identifier. TCRdb passed the 5' RACE reads through MiXCR, listing each CDR3 protein once. The sample includes approximately 1,100,000 distinct CDR3 sequences, less than 50% of them seen just once. The CDR3 consists of 15 residues. In germline, CDR1 is SEHNR, CDR2 FQNEAQ (reference sequence). With 3 bases removed from V and 4 bases from J, the gap between germline ends came to 16 bases.

This TCR derives from a woman aged 55-69 years in good health. V and J are TRBV7-9 and TRBJ2-7; the D is unclear. Sequenced material: blood. In DNA, the CDR3 is TGTGCCAGCAGCTTTTATGTGGGAATCAAGTACGAGCAGTACTTC. This gives the protein CASSFYVGIKYEQYF.